These 18 T cell receptor beta chains originate from one sample sequenced in a study of OX40 agonist ivuxolimab in advanced cancers. Clones were read by immunoSEQ multiplex PCR, and TCRdb kept only the in-frame ones, dropping some. The sample holds approximately 44,000 clones, about 86% seen once. The sequenced sample was CD4+ or CD8+ T cells sorted from blood, obtained in a trial of the OX40 agonist ivuxolimab. These receptors all come from an adult with an advanced solid tumor such as melanoma, head and neck, liver or kidney cancer.

The chain is built from TRBV5-5 and TRBJ2-1; D uncertain. Germline V gives CDR1 SGHKS, CDR2 YYEKEE (reference sequence). This CDR3 comprises 12 residues. Trimming stripped 2 bases from V and 6 bases from J, with 6 bases between. CDR3 protein: CASSFTTNEQFF. CDR3 DNA sequence: TGTGCCAGCAGCTTCACAACCAATGAGCAGTTCTTC.

This clone is a singleton in its sample. The rearrangement links TRBV4-3 to TRBJ1-2; D remains ambiguous. Germline-derived CDR1 and CDR2 are LGHNA and YSLEER. Trimming shortened V by 1 base and J by 3 bases, and 12 bases separated the two germline ends. The CDR3 is 15 residues long. CDR3 coding DNA: TGCGCCAGCAGCCAAGCGAATGGCAGGTACTATGGCTACACCTTC. Protein: CASSQANGRYYGYTF.

The chain recombines TRBV27 with TRBJ1-2, with 7 bases that match TRBD1. CDR3 length: 16 amino acids. Germline CDR1 reads MNHEY; CDR2 reads SMNVEV (reference sequence). Germline trimming cut 4 bases from V and 8 bases from J; bases unmatched to any gene: 16. CDR3 coding DNA: TGTGCCAGCAGTTCGAGACAGGGCATGCCTTTGGGGGGCTACACCTTC. Translation: CASSSRQGMPLGGYTF.

The chain has TRBV4-1 and TRBJ1-1, with TRBD1 matching over 8 bases. Germline trimming cut 4 bases from V and 4 bases from J; bases unmatched to any gene: 5. The germline gives CDR1 MGHRA, CDR2 YSYEKL. This CDR3 contains 14 residues. The CDR3 region is CASSPTRGRTEAFF. CDR3 in DNA: TGCGCCAGCAGCCCAACCAGGGGGCGCACTGAAGCTTTCTTT.

The chain is built from TRBV5-5 and TRBJ1-3; 10 bases align to TRBD1. The V and J ends lost 1 base and 0 bases, in that order; junction bases with no gene match: 13. Per germline, CDR1 SGHKS and CDR2 YYEKEE (reference sequence). The CDR3 spans 20 residues. The CDR3: CASSLYGDRGSSSSGNTIYF. The CDR3 DNA is TGTGCCAGCAGCTTGTATGGGGACAGGGGCTCTTCTAGCTCTGGAAACACCATATATTTT.

This clone was detected only once. The chain recombines TRBV5-1 with TRBJ2-3; 11 bases fit TRBD2. Germline CDR1 and CDR2: SGHRS and YFSETQ. Trimming at V came to 2 bases and at J to 0 bases, leaving 2 bases not matched to a gene. This CDR3 has 16 residues. The CDR3 DNA follows: TGCGCCAGCAGCTTTAGACTAGCGGGAAGCACAGATACGCAGTATTTT. Residues: CASSFRLAGSTDTQYF.

The rearrangement joins TRBV5-4 to TRBJ1-2, with TRBD1 identical over 8 bases. Trimming at V came to 4 bases and at J to 4 bases, leaving 6 bases not matched to a gene. CDR3 size: 14 residues. The germline V gene encodes CDR1 SGHNT and CDR2 YYREEE (reference sequence). The CDR3 sequence is CASSPDRVSYGYTF. CDR3 nucleotide sequence: TGTGCCAGCAGCCCGGACAGGGTCTCCTATGGCTACACCTTC. Drawing the rest from reference TRBV5-4 and TRBJ1-2, the complete variable domain is ETGVTQSPTHLIKTRGQQVTLRCSSQSGHNTVSWYQQALGQGPQFIFQYYREEENGRGNFPPRFSGLQFPNYSSELNVNALELDDSALYLCASSPDRVSYGYTFGSGTRLTVV.

V is TRBV5-1 and J is TRBJ1-3; possibly TRBD1 for D (5 bases). The CDR3 has 15 amino acids. V was pared by 4 bases and J by 0 bases, with 11 bases between. CDR1 is SGHRS, CDR2 YFSETQ, per germline. This CDR3 is CASSHSGDSGNTIYF. The CDR3 coding sequence is TGCGCCAGCAGCCATTCGGGGGACTCTGGAAACACCATATATTTT.

This clone was counted once. The chain couples TRBV4-1 to TRBJ1-2; TRBD1 might be the D (6 bases). The CDR3 runs 18 residues. Germline V gene data show CDR1 as MGHRA and CDR2 as YSYEKL. V lost 0 bases and J 0 bases, leaving 17 bases between the germline ends. The CDR3 DNA is TGCGCCAGCAGCCAAGATCCGAGGGGGAGGACCCCTAACTATGGCTACACCTTC. Translation: CASSQDPRGRTPNYGYTF.

This rearrangement joins TRBV19 to TRBJ1-2, with 7 bases lining up with TRBD1. Germline CDR1 is LNHDA and CDR2 is SQIVND (reference sequence). This CDR3 has 15 amino acids. The trim removed 1 base at V and 2 bases at J, leaving 4 bases unmatched. The CDR3: CASSIGEGANYGYTF. CDR3 sequence (DNA): TGTGCCAGTAGTATAGGAGAGGGGGCGAACTATGGCTACACCTTC.

This chain uses TRBV21-1 with TRBJ2-3; whether TRBD1, the table's D call, matches the DNA was not checked. TRBV21-1 is reported as a pseudogene. The CDR3 spans 17 residues. The CDR3 bases are TGTGCCAGCAGCAAAAGGGGGCTAGGGAACCTCACAGATACGCAGTATTTT. Protein product: CASSKRGLGNLTDTQYF.

The chain recombines TRBV6-6 with TRBJ2-2; D might be TRBD2 (6 bases). Per germline, CDR1 MNHNY and CDR2 SVGAGI (reference sequence). CDR3 length: 16 amino acids. V was cut by 7 bases and J by 3 bases, with 18 bases left in between. The CDR3 nucleotides read TGTGCCAGCACAAATATGGGGGGTTTTTACACCGGGGAGCTGTTTTTT. Translating gives CASTNMGGFYTGELFF.

This chain joins TRBV11-2 and TRBJ2-3, with D tentatively TRBD1 (5 bases). V lost 5 bases and J 0 bases, leaving 9 bases between the germline ends. This CDR3 has 14 residues. Germline V lookup: CDR1 SGHAT, CDR2 FQNNGV. CDR3: CASSLRASTDTQYF. Here the CDR3 DNA reads TGTGCCAGCAGCCTCAGGGCGAGCACAGATACGCAGTATTTT.

The chain joins TRBV4-1 to TRBJ1-4, with D perhaps matching TRBD1 (6 bases). Trimming removed 1 base from V and 3 bases from J, with 15 bases in between. This CDR3 is built from 17 residues. The V gene's germline CDR1 is MGHRA and CDR2 YSYEKL. For the CDR3, the DNA is TGCGCCAGCAGCCAAGGAATACTACAGGGAGCTAATGAAAAACTGTTTTTT. Protein product: CASSQGILQGANEKLFF.

The chain has TRBV7-9 and TRBJ1-2; D not certain. The CDR3 contains 13 residues. In germline, CDR1 is SEHNR, CDR2 FQNEAQ (reference sequence). Between the trimmed V and J ends, which lost 3 bases and 0 bases, there was a span of 5 bases. In nucleotides, the CDR3 is TGTGCCAGCAGCTTGTTCTCTAACTATGGCTACACCTTC. It is translated as CASSLFSNYGYTF.

The V call is TRBV2, the J call TRBJ1-5; no firm D call. CDR3 length: 15 amino acids. Per germline, CDR1 SNHLY and CDR2 FYNNEI. V dropped 10 bases and J dropped 1 base, with 17 bases sitting between them. The CDR3 loop reads CATSPVGESNQPQHF. The DNA for the CDR3 is TGTGCCACCAGCCCGGTTGGAGAAAGCAATCAGCCCCAGCATTTT.

This chain uses TRBV5-5 with TRBJ1-4; TRBD1 is a possible D gene (6 bases). This CDR3 has 19 amino acids. CDR1 and CDR2 from the germline V gene are SGHKS and YYEKEE (reference sequence). V lost 4 bases, J lost 7 bases, and 29 bases lay in between. This CDR3 reads CASSPSGQGSGPLTEKLFF. The CDR3 DNA is TGTGCCAGCAGCCCCTCCGGCCAGGGGTCCGGGCCCCTAACTGAAAAACTGTTTTTT.

The V gene is TRBV4-2, the J gene TRBJ1-2; 7 bases map to TRBD1. The V and J ends lost 0 bases and 2 bases, in that order; junction bases with no gene match: 6. Per the germline V gene, CDR1 is LGHNA and CDR2 is YNFKEQ. This CDR3 spans 16 amino acids. CDR3 nucleotides: TGTGCCAGCAGCCAAGATGGGACAGCAACAAACTATGGCTACACCTTC. Amino acid sequence: CASSQDGTATNYGYTF.